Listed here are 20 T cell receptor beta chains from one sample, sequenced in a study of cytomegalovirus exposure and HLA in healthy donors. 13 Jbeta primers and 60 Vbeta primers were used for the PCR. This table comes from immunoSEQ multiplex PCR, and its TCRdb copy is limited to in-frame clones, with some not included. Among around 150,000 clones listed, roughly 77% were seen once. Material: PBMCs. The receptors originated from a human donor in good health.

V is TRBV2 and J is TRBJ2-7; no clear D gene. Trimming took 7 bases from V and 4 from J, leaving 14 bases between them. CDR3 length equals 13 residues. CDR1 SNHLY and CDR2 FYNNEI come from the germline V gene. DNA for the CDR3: TGTGCCAGCAACCCCTCCAGAAATTACGAGCAGTACTTC. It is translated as CASNPSRNYEQYF.

CDR3 amino acids: CASSPQLVNYGYTF. The CDR3 DNA reads as TGCGCCAGCAGCCCCCAACTGGTTAACTATGGCTACACCTTC. The chain uses TRBV5-1 and TRBJ1-2, with D unclear. There are 14 residues in the CDR3. Germline-derived CDR1 and CDR2 are SGHRS and YFSETQ. The V and J ends lost 4 bases and 1 base respectively, with 11 bases between them.

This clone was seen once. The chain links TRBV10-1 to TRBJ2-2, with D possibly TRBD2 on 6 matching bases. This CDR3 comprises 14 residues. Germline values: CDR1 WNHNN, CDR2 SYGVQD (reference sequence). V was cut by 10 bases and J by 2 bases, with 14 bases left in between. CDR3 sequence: CATQAGRNTGELFF. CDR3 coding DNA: TGCGCCACCCAAGCGGGCAGAAACACCGGGGAGCTGTTTTTT.

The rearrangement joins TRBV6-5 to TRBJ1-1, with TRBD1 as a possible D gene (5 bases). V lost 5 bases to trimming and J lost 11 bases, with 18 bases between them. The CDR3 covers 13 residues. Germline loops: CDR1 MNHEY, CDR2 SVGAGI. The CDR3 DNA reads TGTGCCAGCAGTGAAGAGGAAAGGGGAAGGGCTTTCTTT. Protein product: CASSEEERGRAFF.

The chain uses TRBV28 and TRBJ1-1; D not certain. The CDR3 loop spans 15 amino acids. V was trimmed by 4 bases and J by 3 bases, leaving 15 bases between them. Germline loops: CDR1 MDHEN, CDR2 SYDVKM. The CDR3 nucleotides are TGTGCCAGCAGTTCTCATGGTCCGGGAGACACTGAAGCTTTCTTT. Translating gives CASSSHGPGDTEAFF.

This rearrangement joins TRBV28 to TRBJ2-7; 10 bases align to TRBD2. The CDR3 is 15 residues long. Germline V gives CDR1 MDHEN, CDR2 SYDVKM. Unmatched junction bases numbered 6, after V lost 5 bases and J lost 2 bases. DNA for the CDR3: TGTGCCAGCAGTCAAAGGACTAGCGGAACCTACGAGCAGTACTTC. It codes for CASSQRTSGTYEQYF.

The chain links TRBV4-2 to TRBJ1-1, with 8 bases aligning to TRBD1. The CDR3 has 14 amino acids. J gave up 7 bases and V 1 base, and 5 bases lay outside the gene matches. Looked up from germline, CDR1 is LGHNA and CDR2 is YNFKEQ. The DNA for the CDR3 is TGTGCCAGCAGCCAAGCGTCAGGACAGGGTGAAGCTTTCTTT. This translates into CASSQASGQGEAFF.

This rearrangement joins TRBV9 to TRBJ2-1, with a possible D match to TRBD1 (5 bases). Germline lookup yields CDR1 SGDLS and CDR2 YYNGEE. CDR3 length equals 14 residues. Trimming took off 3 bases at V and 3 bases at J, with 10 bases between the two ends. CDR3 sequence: CASSAGRHYNEQFF. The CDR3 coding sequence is TGTGCCAGCAGCGCAGGGCGCCACTACAATGAGCAGTTCTTC.

The CDR3 bases are TGTGCCAGCAGCTTGGTGGGGGGAAACAATGAGCAGTTCTTC. It codes for CASSLVGGNNEQFF. The V and J genes are TRBV5-4 and TRBJ2-1; D is possibly TRBD2 (6 bases). Germline assignment: CDR1 SGHNT and CDR2 YYREEE (reference sequence). V gave up 0 bases and J gave up 5 bases, with 9 bases separating them. The CDR3 sequence is 14 residues long.

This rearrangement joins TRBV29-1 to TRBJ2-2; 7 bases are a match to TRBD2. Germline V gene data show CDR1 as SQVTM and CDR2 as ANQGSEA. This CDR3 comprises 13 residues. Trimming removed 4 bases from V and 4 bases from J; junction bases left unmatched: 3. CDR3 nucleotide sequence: TGCAGCGTTGGGGGGGGGACCACCGGGGAGCTGTTTTTT. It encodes CSVGGGTTGELFF.

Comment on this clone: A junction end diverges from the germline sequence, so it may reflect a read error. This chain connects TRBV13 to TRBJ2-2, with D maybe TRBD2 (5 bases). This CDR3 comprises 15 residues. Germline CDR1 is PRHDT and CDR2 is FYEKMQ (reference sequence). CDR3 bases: TGTGCCAGCAGCCTCCGAGTGGCTTACACCGGGGAGCCGTTTTTT. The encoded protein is CASSLRVAYTGEPFF.

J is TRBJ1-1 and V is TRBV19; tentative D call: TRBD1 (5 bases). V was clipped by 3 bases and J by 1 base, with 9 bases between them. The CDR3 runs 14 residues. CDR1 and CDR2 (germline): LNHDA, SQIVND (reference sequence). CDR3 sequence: CASSIRQPNTEAFF. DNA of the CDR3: TGTGCCAGTAGTATCCGACAGCCGAACACTGAAGCTTTCTTT.

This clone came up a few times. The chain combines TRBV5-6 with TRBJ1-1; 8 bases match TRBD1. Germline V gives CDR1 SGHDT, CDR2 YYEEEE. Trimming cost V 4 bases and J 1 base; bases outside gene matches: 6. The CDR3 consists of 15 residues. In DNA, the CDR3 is TGTGCCAGCAGCCCACGGACAGGGTGGAACACTGAAGCTTTCTTT. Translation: CASSPRTGWNTEAFF.

Written as DNA, the CDR3 is TGTGCCAGTAGTCCCAGGCGGCAATTAGGAGGTGAAGCTTTCTTT. Translating it yields CASSPRRQLGGEAFF. The V and J genes are TRBV19 and TRBJ1-1, with no clear D. The CDR3 length is 15 residues. Trimming left V 5 bases short and J 7 bases short, with 20 bases between. Germline V gene data show CDR1 as LNHDA and CDR2 as SQIVND (reference sequence).

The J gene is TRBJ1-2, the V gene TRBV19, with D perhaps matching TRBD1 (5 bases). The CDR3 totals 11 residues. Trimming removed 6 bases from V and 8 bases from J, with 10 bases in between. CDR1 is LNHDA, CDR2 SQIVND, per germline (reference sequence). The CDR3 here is CASRGVRGYTF. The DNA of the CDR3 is TGTGCCAGTAGAGGGGTTAGAGGCTACACCTTC.

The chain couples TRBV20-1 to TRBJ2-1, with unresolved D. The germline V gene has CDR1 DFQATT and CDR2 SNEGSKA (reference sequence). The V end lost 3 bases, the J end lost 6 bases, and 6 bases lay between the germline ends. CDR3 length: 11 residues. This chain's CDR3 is CSASQANEQFF. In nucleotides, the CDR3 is TGCAGTGCTAGTCAGGCCAATGAGCAGTTCTTC.

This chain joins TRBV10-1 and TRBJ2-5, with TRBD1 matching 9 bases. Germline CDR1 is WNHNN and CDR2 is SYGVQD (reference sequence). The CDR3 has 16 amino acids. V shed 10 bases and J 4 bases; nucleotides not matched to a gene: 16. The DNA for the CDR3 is TGCGCCAACAGCCCCGGGACAGGGACTTTAGTAGAGACCCAGTACTTC. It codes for CANSPGTGTLVETQYF.

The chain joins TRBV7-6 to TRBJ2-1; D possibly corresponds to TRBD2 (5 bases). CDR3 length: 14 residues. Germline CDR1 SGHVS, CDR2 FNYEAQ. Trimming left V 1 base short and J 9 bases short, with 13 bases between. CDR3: CASSLETVRGEQFF. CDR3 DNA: TGTGCCAGCAGCTTAGAAACCGTTCGGGGTGAGCAGTTCTTC.

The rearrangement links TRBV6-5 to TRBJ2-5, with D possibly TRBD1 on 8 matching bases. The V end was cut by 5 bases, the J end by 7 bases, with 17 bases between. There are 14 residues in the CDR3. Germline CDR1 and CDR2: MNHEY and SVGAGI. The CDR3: CASSTSTGEGTQYF. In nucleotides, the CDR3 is TGTGCCAGCAGTACCTCGACAGGGGAGGGGACCCAGTACTTC.

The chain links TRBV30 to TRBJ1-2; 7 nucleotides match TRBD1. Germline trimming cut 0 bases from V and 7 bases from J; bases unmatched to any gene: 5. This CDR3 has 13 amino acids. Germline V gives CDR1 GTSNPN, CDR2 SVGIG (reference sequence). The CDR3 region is CAWSVEGALGYTF. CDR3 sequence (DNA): TGTGCCTGGAGTGTAGAGGGGGCGCTTGGCTACACCTTC.